A selection of T cell receptor beta chains follows, all from one sample in a study of cytomegalovirus exposure and HLA in healthy donors. Profiled with immunoSEQ multiplex PCR; TCRdb holds only in-frame clones, not every one. The repertoire holds more than 90,000 clones, with 70% to 85% as singletons. The sample was PBMCs. The receptor source for this set is a man aged 45-65 years in good health and CMV-seronegative. The CDR3 runs from the conserved cysteine through the conserved F or W. A D gene is named only where the DNA matches it firmly. Expanded clones are given a class, and other clones once, few, many or no size at all.

cdr3_aa: CASSVGAAQETQYF; cdr3_nt: TGTGCCAGCAGCGTAGGAGCGGCCCAAGAGACCCAGTACTTC; d_call: -; j_call: TRBJ2-5; v_call: TRBV9; clone_size: few
cdr3_aa: CASSLPGLAGAAGEQYF; cdr3_nt: TGTGCCAGCAGTTTACCGGGACTAGCGGGAGCGGCTGGCGAGCAGTACTTC; d_call: TRBD2; j_call: TRBJ2-7; v_call: TRBV28; clone_size: -
cdr3_aa: CASSPGLAGGRGEQFF; cdr3_nt: TGTGCCAGTAGCCCAGGACTAGCGGGAGGCCGGGGTGAGCAGTTCTTC; d_call: TRBD2; j_call: TRBJ2-1; v_call: TRBV19; clone_size: -
cdr3_aa: CASSLLLDRFTMNTEAFF; cdr3_nt: TGTGCCAGCAGTTTACTTCTGGACAGGTTCACCATGAACACTGAAGCTTTCTTT; d_call: TRBD1; j_call: TRBJ1-1; v_call: TRBV28; clone_size: -
cdr3_aa: CASTLASGEWSEQFF; cdr3_nt: TGTGCCAGTACCCTTGCTAGCGGGGAGTGGAGTGAGCAGTTCTTC; d_call: TRBD2; j_call: TRBJ2-1; v_call: TRBV19; clone_size: -
cdr3_aa: CASSLAGTEYYGYTF; cdr3_nt: TGCGCCAGCAGCTTGGCCGGGACAGAATACTATGGCTACACCTTC; d_call: TRBD1; j_call: TRBJ1-2; v_call: TRBV5-1; clone_size: -
cdr3_aa: CASSSDRGEEKLFF; cdr3_nt: TGTGCCAGCAGCTCGGACAGGGGGGAAGAAAAACTGTTTTTT; d_call: TRBD1; j_call: TRBJ1-4; v_call: TRBV7-9; clone_size: -
cdr3_aa: CASSPQGGPYSNQPQHF; cdr3_nt: TGTGCCAGCTCACCACAGGGAGGACCTTATAGCAATCAGCCCCAGCATTTT; d_call: -; j_call: TRBJ1-5; v_call: TRBV18; clone_size: -
cdr3_aa: CASSPRTPPGNEQFF; cdr3_nt: TGTGCCAGCTCACCACGGACTCCTCCCGGGAATGAGCAGTTCTTC; d_call: -; j_call: TRBJ2-1; v_call: TRBV18; clone_size: -
cdr3_aa: CASNRLGTSGSTDTQYF; cdr3_nt: TGTGCCAGCAACAGATTAGGAACTAGCGGCAGCACAGATACGCAGTATTTT; d_call: TRBD2; j_call: TRBJ2-3; v_call: TRBV19; clone_size: -
cdr3_aa: CGSGEGQPQHF; cdr3_nt: TGTGGGTCTGGGGAGGGTCAGCCCCAGCATTTT; d_call: -; j_call: TRBJ1-5; v_call: TRBV6-5; clone_size: -
cdr3_aa: CASSQYPLRQGPQFF; cdr3_nt: TGCGCCAGCAGTCAATATCCCCTAAGACAGGGACCGCAGTTCTTC; d_call: TRBD1; j_call: TRBJ2-1; v_call: TRBV23-1; clone_size: -
cdr3_aa: CASSGGVHEAFF; cdr3_nt: TGTGCCAGCAGTGGGGGGGTACATGAAGCTTTCTTT; d_call: -; j_call: TRBJ1-1; v_call: TRBV28; clone_size: -
cdr3_aa: CAWSPGTSTVGELFF; cdr3_nt: TGTGCCTGGAGCCCAGGCACTAGCACGGTCGGGGAGCTGTTTTTT; d_call: -; j_call: TRBJ2-2; v_call: TRBV30; clone_size: -
cdr3_aa: CASSLEIAGGYYEQYF; cdr3_nt: TGCGCCAGCAGCTTAGAGATAGCGGGAGGGTACTACGAGCAGTACTTC; d_call: TRBD2; j_call: TRBJ2-7; v_call: TRBV5-1; clone_size: -
cdr3_aa: CASSPTGDTEAFF; cdr3_nt: TGTGCCAGCAGCCCGACAGGGGACACTGAAGCTTTCTTT; d_call: TRBD1; j_call: TRBJ1-1; v_call: TRBV9; clone_size: -
cdr3_aa: CASSLPTVPATDTQYF; cdr3_nt: TGTGCCAGCAGTTTACCGACAGTCCCAGCCACAGATACGCAGTATTTT; d_call: -; j_call: TRBJ2-3; v_call: TRBV28; clone_size: -
cdr3_aa: CASSWDRSEQYF; cdr3_nt: TGTGCCAGCAGCTGGGACAGGTCCGAGCAGTACTTC; d_call: TRBD1; j_call: TRBJ2-7; v_call: TRBV5-8; clone_size: -
cdr3_aa: CASSLGSSGANVLTF; cdr3_nt: TGTGCCAGCAGTTTGGGCTCCTCTGGGGCCAACGTCCTGACTTTC; d_call: -; j_call: TRBJ2-6; v_call: TRBV28; clone_size: -
cdr3_aa: CASSPQGDYGYTF; cdr3_nt: TGTGCCAGCAGTCCACAGGGGGACTATGGCTACACCTTC; d_call: TRBD1; j_call: TRBJ1-2; v_call: TRBV6-1; clone_size: -
cdr3_aa: CASSQRAGGPEDTQYF; cdr3_nt: TGCGCCAGCAGCCAAAGGGCGGGAGGGCCGGAAGATACGCAGTATTTT; d_call: TRBD2; j_call: TRBJ2-3; v_call: TRBV10-2; clone_size: few
cdr3_aa: CASSPNPPLQGANTEAFF; cdr3_nt: TGCGCCAGCAGTCCCAACCCCCCCCTACAGGGGGCAAACACTGAAGCTTTCTTT; d_call: TRBD1; j_call: TRBJ1-1; v_call: TRBV23-1; clone_size: -
cdr3_aa: CASSSTGGTHEKLFF; cdr3_nt: TGTGCCAGTAGTTCGACAGGGGGTACTCATGAAAAACTGTTTTTT; d_call: TRBD1; j_call: TRBJ1-4; v_call: TRBV19; clone_size: -
cdr3_aa: CASSYPPSSGSPRGTGELFF; cdr3_nt: TGTGCCAGCAGTTACCCCCCGAGTAGCGGGAGCCCTCGTGGCACCGGGGAGCTGTTTTTT; d_call: TRBD2; j_call: TRBJ2-2; v_call: TRBV6-7; clone_size: -
cdr3_aa: CASSEAMWENSPLHF; cdr3_nt: TGTGCCAGCAGTGAAGCTATGTGGGAGAATTCACCCCTCCACTTT; d_call: -; j_call: TRBJ1-6; v_call: TRBV6-1; clone_size: -
cdr3_aa: CASSPSLAGADTQYF; cdr3_nt: TGTGCCAGCTCACCCTCGCTAGCGGGGGCAGATACGCAGTATTTT; d_call: TRBD2; j_call: TRBJ2-3; v_call: TRBV18; clone_size: -
cdr3_aa: CASSQKTASSYNEQFF; cdr3_nt: TGCGCCAGCAGCCAGAAGACTGCTAGTTCCTACAATGAGCAGTTCTTC; d_call: -; j_call: TRBJ2-1; v_call: TRBV4-1; clone_size: -
cdr3_aa: CASSSGRTLTGELFF; cdr3_nt: TGTGCCAGCAGCTCGGGAAGGACTCTTACCGGGGAGCTGTTTTTT; d_call: -; j_call: TRBJ2-2; v_call: TRBV11-3; clone_size: -
cdr3_aa: CASSLKRSGGSYNEQFF; cdr3_nt: TGCGCCAGCAGCTTGAAGAGGAGCGGAGGCTCCTACAATGAGCAGTTCTTC; d_call: -; j_call: TRBJ2-1; v_call: TRBV5-1; clone_size: -
cdr3_aa: CASSWDRGTYEQYF; cdr3_nt: TGTGCCAGCAGCTGGGACAGGGGGACCTACGAGCAGTACTTC; d_call: TRBD1; j_call: TRBJ2-7; v_call: TRBV5-4; clone_size: -
cdr3_aa: CASSVAGIATNEKLFF; cdr3_nt: TGTGCCAGCAGCGTAGCAGGGATCGCAACTAATGAAAAACTGTTTTTT; d_call: -; j_call: TRBJ1-4; v_call: TRBV9; clone_size: -
cdr3_aa: CASSSRRGISYEQYF; cdr3_nt: TGTGCCAGCAGCTCCCGCCGCGGGATTTCCTACGAGCAGTACTTC; d_call: -; j_call: TRBJ2-7; v_call: TRBV7-2; clone_size: -
cdr3_aa: CASAPGLRYEQYF; cdr3_nt: TGCGCCAGCGCCCCGGGACTTCGCTACGAGCAGTACTTC; d_call: -; j_call: TRBJ2-7; v_call: TRBV10-2; clone_size: -
cdr3_aa: CATSIAGTTSDTQYF; cdr3_nt: TGTGCCACCAGCATTGCGGGGACCACGAGCGATACGCAGTATTTT; d_call: -; j_call: TRBJ2-3; v_call: TRBV15; clone_size: few
cdr3_aa: CASSLDRTSAGELFF; cdr3_nt: TGCGCCAGCAGCTTGGACAGGACTAGCGCCGGGGAGCTGTTTTTT; d_call: TRBD2; j_call: TRBJ2-2; v_call: TRBV5-1; clone_size: -